This T cell receptor (beta chain) was obtained from a study of blood T cell repertoires in COVID-19. In the study overall: The study drew acute and convalescent COVID-19 samples from the United States, Italy and Spain. Sample material is recorded as cDNA or gDNA derived from T cells, B-cell-depleted T cells, or PBMCs.

CDR1 is WSHSY and CDR2 is SAAADI in the germline V gene. The CDR3 length is 16 residues. Unmatched junction bases numbered 4, after V lost 3 bases and J lost 3 bases. Only in-frame clones appear in the TCRdb table, and some are missing; sequencing was by immunoSEQ multiplex PCR. The table shows tens of thousands of clones, with 85% occurring only once. The specimen was peripheral blood. The TCR was taken from a man between 60 and 70 years old with active or convalescent COVID-19. V gene TRBV10-2 combines with J gene TRBJ1-5; 11 bases agree with TRBD1. The CDR3 DNA reads as TGCGCCAGCAGTGACGGGACAGGGGGAGTCAATCAGCCCCAGCATTTT. It translates to CASSDGTGGVNQPQHF.